This record looks at one T cell receptor beta chain sequence and its context. The source of the sample is a study of shared clonotypes between healthy human individuals. The V gene lost 4 bases and the J gene lost 8 bases, with 15 bases spanning the gap. Germline V CDR1 and CDR2: SGHDT, YYEEEE. The CDR3 loop spans 14 amino acids. TCRdb keeps only in-frame clones here, not all; method: immunoSEQ multiplex PCR. The sample includes a few hundred thousand clones, around 77% of them seen just once. The chain links TRBV5-6 to TRBJ1-4; D call uncertain. Sequencing used PBMCs. This TCR came from a woman aged 40 to 49 in good health. Some clones in this sample may be carry-over from other donors' samples. In DNA form, the CDR3 reads TGTGCCAGCAGCCCCCGAGGAGTTGAGGAAAAACTGTTTTTT. This codes for CASSPRGVEEKLFF.